This TCR beta chain was observed in a study of response to subunit inactivated influenza vaccine. Trimming removed 6 bases from V and 5 bases from J, with 5 bases in between. The CDR3 covers 11 residues. CDR1 and CDR2 (germline): LGHDT, YNNKEL (reference sequence). TCRdb re-called the RT-PCR reads with MiXCR, one entry per CDR3 protein. The sample contains more than 400,000 distinct CDR3 sequences, approximately 11% of which appear only once. The sequencing here drew on PBMCs from blood, taken 45 days after vaccination. This receptor was identified in a man in his fifties or sixties who received an inactivated influenza vaccine. The chain recombines TRBV3-1 with TRBJ2-1, with D unclear. The CDR3 nucleotides are TGTGCCAGCAGGGATGACAATGAGCAGTTCTTC. Translation: CASRDDNEQFF.